Listed below are T cell receptor beta chains from one sample, sequenced in a study of blood T cell repertoires in COVID-19. Produced via immunoSEQ multiplex PCR; TCRdb's table is partial and in-frame only. There are about 160,000 clones in the sample; around 87% occur only once, and about 4.2% lies in the top ten. The sequenced material came from peripheral blood. All receptors derive from a woman aged 55-70 years with active or convalescent COVID-19. CDR3s leave out the opening cysteine and the closing phenylalanine or tryptophan.

j_gene	v_gene	CDR3aa
TRBJ2-5	TRBV2	ASRDSTGETQY
TRBJ2-2	TRBV18	ASSPATNTGELF
TRBJ2-6	TRBV7-9	ASSFSVSGANVLT
TRBJ2-1	TRBV13	AGEGGPSWDEQF
TRBJ2-3	TRBV19	ASARLTGTDTQY
TRBJ2-5	TRBV5-1	ASSISGGADSRETQY
TRBJ2-1	TRBV24-1	ATSPGGGSLF
TRBJ1-1	TRBV3-1/TRBV3-2	ASSPPSGRSQAF
TRBJ1-2	TRBV13	ASSLGQGDYGYT
TRBJ2-3	TRBV7-3	ASRPQLDSPQY
TRBJ1-4	TRBV11-3	ASSYYEKLF
TRBJ2-1	TRBV5-1	ASSPGQGNEQF
TRBJ2-7	TRBV29-1	SVGPRYEQY
TRBJ1-5	TRBV19	ASSQVPGQPQH
TRBJ2-7	TRBV30	AWSEGGASYEQY
TRBJ2-7	TRBV7-9	ASSLALRYDEQY
TRBJ1-2	TRBV4-3	ASSHLQGVDGYT
TRBJ2-3	TRBV5-4	ASSLSGGADTQY
TRBJ2-4	TRBV4-1	ASSQVSRGAGAKNIQY
TRBJ1-4	TRBV5-4	ASSPTVGGEKLF
TRBJ1-2	TRBV5-1	ASSPTGESYGYT
TRBJ1-5	TRBV6-5	ASSYGREGQPQH
TRBJ1-1	TRBV6-5	ASKMGDSNTEAF
TRBJ1-1	TRBV6-1	ASSDLQAMNTEAF
TRBJ1-5	TRBV6-2/TRBV6-3	ASSYTQGQPQH
TRBJ2-2	TRBV6-4	ASRGQGVTGELF
TRBJ2-1	TRBV21-1	ASSMCSGGSYNEQF
TRBJ1-2	TRBV10-3	AISGRDSDWAGYT
TRBJ1-5	TRBV20-1	SASRGYTNQPQH
TRBJ2-7	TRBV10-2	PSSESRGGGQY
TRBJ1-5	TRBV3-1/TRBV3-2	ASTDQPQH
TRBJ1-5	TRBV12-5	ASGLSGGGQPQH
TRBJ1-2	TRBV5-8	ASSLGGRTNYGYT
TRBJ2-7	TRBV6-2/TRBV6-3	ASSYLRGGSYEQY
TRBJ1-3	TRBV20-1	SANYGNTIY
TRBJ1-5	TRBV3-1/TRBV3-2	ASSQLDSNQPQH
TRBJ2-5	TRBV25-1	ASALIGGAYGETQY
TRBJ1-1	TRBV19	ASSQLWSGGGTEAF
TRBJ1-6	TRBV19	ASSIGRRSYNSPLH
TRBJ2-7	TRBV19	ASSTGRGGEQY
TRBJ1-1	TRBV7-9	ASSIVSGRNTEAF
TRBJ1-5	TRBV19	ASSRQGTSNQPQH
TRBJ2-1	TRBV4-3	ASSLVRGSYNEQF
TRBJ2-7	TRBV14	ASSHQGSAYEQY
TRBJ1-5	TRBV5-1	ASSLETGNQPQH
TRBJ1-2	TRBV2	ASSDRALANYGYT
TRBJ1-6	TRBV14	ASSQGRVSPLH
TRBJ2-1	TRBV7-2	ASSSTSGVLDEQF
TRBJ1-5	TRBV7-2	ASSPFRDFGQPQH
TRBJ1-2	TRBV12-5	ASGLVQQVNYGYT
TRBJ1-6	TRBV11-2	ASSSGTGASPLH
TRBJ2-1	TRBV4-3	ASSPRTSGNEQF
TRBJ2-7	TRBV18	ASSPGTESYEQY
TRBJ1-4	TRBV7-9	ASSQRPPFVPTNEKLF
TRBJ1-6	TRBV4-1	ASSQDEGGYNSPLH
TRBJ2-5	TRBV7-7	ASSPTGVGETQY
TRBJ1-3	TRBV9	ASSTQGVSGNTIY